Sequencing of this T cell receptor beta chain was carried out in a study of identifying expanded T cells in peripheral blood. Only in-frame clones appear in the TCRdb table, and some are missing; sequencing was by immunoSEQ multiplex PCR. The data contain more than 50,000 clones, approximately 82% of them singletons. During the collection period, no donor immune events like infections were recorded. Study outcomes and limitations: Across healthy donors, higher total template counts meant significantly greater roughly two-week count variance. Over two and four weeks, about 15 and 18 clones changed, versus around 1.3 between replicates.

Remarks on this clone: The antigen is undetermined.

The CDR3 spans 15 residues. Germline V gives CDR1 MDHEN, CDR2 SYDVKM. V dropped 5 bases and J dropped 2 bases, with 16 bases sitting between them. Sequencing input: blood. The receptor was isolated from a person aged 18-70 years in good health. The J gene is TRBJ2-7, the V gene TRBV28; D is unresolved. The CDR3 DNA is TGTGCCAGCAGTCCCACGTGGCAGATGACCTACGAGCAGTACTTC. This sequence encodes CASSPTWQMTYEQYF.